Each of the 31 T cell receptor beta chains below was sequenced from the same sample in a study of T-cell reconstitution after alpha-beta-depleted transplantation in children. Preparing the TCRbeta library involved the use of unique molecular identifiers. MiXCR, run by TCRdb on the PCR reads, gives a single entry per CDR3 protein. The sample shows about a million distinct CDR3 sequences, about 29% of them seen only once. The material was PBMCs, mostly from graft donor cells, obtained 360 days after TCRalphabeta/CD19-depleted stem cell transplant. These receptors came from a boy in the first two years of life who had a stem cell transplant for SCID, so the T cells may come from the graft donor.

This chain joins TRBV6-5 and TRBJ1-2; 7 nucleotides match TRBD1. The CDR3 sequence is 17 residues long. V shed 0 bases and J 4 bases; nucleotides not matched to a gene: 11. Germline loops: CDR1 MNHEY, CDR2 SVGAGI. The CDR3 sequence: CASSYSSPRGGPYGYTF. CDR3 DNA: TGTGCCAGCAGTTACTCGTCCCCCAGGGGGGGACCCTATGGCTACACCTTC.

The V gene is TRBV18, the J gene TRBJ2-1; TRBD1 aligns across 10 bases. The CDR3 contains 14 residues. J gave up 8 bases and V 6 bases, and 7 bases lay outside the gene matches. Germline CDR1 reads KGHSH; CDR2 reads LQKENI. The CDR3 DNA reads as TGTGCCAGCTCCCATGGCGGGACAGGGGATGAGCAGTTCTTC. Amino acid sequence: CASSHGGTGDEQFF.

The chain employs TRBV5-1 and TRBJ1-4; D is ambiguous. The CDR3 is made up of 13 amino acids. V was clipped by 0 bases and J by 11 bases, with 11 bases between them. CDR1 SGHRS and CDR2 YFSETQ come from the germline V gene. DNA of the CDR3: TGCGCCAGCAGCTTGGCCGGGAAGTCTAAACTGTTTTTT. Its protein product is CASSLAGKSKLFF.

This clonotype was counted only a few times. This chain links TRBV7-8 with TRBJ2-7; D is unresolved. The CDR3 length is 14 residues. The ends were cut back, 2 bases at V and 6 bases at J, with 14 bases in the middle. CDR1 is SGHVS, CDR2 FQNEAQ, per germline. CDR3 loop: CASSLIAWVSEQYF. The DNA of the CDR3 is TGTGCCAGCAGCTTAATTGCGTGGGTATCCGAGCAGTACTTC.

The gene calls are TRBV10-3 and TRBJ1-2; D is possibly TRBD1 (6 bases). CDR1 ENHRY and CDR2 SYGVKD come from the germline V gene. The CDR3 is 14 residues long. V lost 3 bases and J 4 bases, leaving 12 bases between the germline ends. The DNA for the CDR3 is TGTGCCATCAGTGACGACAGGATCATCTATGGCTACACCTTC. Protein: CAISDDRIIYGYTF.

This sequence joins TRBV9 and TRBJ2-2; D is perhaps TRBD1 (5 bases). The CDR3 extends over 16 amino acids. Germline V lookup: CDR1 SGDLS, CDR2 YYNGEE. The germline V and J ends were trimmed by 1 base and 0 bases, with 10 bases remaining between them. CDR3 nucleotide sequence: TGTGCCAGCAGCGTAAGCGTGGGGCCGAACACCGGGGAGCTGTTTTTT. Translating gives CASSVSVGPNTGELFF.

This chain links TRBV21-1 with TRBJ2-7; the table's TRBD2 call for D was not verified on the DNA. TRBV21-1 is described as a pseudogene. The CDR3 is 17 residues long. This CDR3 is CASSKGPTGRGIYEQYF. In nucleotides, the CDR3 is TGTGCCAGCAGCAAAGGTCCAACAGGTAGAGGGATCTACGAGCAGTACTTC.

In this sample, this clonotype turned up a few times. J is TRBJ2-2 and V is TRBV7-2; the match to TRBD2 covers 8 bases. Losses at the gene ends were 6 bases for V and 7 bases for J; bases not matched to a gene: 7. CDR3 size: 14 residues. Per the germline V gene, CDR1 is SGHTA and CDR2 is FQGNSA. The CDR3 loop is CASSFILAGGELFF. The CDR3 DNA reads TGTGCCAGCAGTTTTATTCTAGCGGGCGGGGAGCTGTTTTTT.

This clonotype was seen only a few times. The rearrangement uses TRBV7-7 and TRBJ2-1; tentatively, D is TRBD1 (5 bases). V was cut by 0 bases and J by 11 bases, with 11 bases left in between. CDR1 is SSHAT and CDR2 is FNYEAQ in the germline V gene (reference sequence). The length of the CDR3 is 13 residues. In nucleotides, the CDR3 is TGTGCCAGCAGCTTAGCCCAGGGCTTTAAGCAGTTCTTC. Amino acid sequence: CASSLAQGFKQFF.

The CDR3 DNA sequence: TGCGCCAGCAGCTTGGACAGGGGGGCCGCGAACACTGAAGCTTTCTTT. It yields the protein CASSLDRGAANTEAFF. V usage is TRBV5-1 and J usage is TRBJ1-1; TRBD1 matches 8 bases. This CDR3 is 16 amino acids long. CDR1 SGHRS and CDR2 YFSETQ come from the germline V gene. Germline trimming cut 0 bases from V and 1 base from J; bases unmatched to any gene: 5.

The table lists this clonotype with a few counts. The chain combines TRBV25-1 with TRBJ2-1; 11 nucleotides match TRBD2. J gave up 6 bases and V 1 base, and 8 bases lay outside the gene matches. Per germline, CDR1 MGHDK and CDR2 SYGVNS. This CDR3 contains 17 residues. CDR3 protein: CASSESRRLAGGNEQFF. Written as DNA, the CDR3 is TGTGCCAGCAGTGAATCCCGTCGTCTAGCGGGGGGCAATGAGCAGTTCTTC.

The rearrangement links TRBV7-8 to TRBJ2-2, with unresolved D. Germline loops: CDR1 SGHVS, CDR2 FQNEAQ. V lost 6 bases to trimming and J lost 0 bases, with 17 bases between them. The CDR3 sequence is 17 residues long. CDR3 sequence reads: CASRAHTQIPNTGELFF. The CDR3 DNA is TGTGCCAGCAGGGCTCATACCCAGATACCGAACACCGGGGAGCTGTTTTTT.

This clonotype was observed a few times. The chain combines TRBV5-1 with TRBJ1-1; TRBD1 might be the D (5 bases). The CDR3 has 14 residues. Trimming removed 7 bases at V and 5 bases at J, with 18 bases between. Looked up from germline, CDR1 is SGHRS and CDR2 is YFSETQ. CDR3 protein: CASSLPREKTEAFF. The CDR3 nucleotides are TGCGCCAGCTCCCTTCCCAGGGAAAAAACTGAAGCTTTCTTT.

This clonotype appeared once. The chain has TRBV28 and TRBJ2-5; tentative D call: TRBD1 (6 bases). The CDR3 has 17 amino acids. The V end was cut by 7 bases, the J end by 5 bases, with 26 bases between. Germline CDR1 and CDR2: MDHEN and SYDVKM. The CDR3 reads CASTPLRGRGPLETQYF. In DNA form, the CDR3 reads TGTGCCAGCACTCCCTTGAGGGGCAGGGGCCCGTTGGAGACCCAGTACTTC.

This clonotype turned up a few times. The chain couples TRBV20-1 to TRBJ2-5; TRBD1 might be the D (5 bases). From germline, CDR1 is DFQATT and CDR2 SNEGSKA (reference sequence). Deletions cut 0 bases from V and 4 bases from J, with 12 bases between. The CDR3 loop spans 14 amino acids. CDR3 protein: CSARDQGRAETQYF. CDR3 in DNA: TGCAGTGCTAGAGATCAGGGCAGGGCAGAGACCCAGTACTTC.

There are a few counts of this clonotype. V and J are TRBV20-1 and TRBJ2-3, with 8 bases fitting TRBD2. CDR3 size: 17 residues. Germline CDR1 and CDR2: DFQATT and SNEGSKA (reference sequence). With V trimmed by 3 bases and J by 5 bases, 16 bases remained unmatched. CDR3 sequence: CSARASGPSLPVDTQYF. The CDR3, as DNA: TGCAGTGCTAGGGCTAGCGGGCCCTCCTTGCCTGTAGATACGCAGTATTTT.

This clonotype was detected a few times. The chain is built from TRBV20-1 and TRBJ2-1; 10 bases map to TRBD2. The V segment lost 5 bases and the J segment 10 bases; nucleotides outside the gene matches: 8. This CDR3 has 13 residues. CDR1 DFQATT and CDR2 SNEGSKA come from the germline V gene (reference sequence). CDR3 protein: CSARRLLAGEQFF. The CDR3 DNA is TGCAGTGCTCGCCGACTACTAGCGGGGGAGCAGTTCTTC.

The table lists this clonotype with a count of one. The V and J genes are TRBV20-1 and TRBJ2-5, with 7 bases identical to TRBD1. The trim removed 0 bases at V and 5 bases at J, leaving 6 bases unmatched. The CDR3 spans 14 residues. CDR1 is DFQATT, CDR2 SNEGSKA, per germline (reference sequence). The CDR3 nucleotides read TGCAGTGCTAGAGATCCCAGGGGGTGGGAGACCCAGTACTTC. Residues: CSARDPRGWETQYF.

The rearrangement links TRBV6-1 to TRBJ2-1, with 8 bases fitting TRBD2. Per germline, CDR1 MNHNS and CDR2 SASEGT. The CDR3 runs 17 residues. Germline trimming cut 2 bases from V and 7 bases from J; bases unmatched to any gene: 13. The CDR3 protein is CASSEKGSGVNRNEQFF. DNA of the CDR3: TGTGCCAGCAGTGAAAAGGGTAGCGGGGTCAACAGGAATGAGCAGTTCTTC.

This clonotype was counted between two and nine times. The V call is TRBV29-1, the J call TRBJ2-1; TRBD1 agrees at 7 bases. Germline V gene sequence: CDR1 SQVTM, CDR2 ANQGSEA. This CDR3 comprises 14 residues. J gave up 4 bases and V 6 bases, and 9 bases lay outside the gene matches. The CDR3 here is CSVPGPGGYNEQFF. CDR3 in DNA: TGCAGCGTCCCGGGTCCAGGGGGTTACAATGAGCAGTTCTTC.

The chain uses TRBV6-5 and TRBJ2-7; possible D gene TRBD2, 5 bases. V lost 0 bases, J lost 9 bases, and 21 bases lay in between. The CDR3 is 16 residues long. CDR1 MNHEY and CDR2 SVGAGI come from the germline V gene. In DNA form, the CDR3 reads TGTGCCAGCAGTTACTCGAGAGGGAGTACACCGATGGGGCAGTACTTC. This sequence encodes CASSYSRGSTPMGQYF.

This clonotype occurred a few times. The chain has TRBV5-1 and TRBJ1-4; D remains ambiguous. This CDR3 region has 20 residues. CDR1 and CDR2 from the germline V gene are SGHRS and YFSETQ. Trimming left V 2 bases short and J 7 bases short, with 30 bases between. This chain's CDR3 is CASSFGGPPMDLWYGEKLFF. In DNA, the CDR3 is TGCGCCAGCAGCTTCGGAGGGCCACCGATGGATCTTTGGTACGGTGAAAAACTGTTTTTT. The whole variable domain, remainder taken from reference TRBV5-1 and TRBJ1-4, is KAGVTQTPRYLIKTRGQQVTLSCSPISGHRSVSWYQQTPGQGLQFLFEYFSETQRNKGNFPGRFSGRQFSNSRSEMNVSTLELGDSALYLCASSFGGPPMDLWYGEKLFFGSGTQLSVL.

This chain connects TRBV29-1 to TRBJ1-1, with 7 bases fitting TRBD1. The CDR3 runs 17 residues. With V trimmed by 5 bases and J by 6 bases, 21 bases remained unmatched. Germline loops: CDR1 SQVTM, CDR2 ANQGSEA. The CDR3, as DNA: TGCAGCGTTATTACCCAGACAGGGTGGGGGGTAAGATCTGAAGCTTTCTTT. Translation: CSVITQTGWGVRSEAFF.

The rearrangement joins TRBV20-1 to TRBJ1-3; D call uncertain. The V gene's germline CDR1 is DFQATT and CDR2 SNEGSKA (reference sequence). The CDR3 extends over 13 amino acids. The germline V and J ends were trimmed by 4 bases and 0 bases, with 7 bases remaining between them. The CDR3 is CSAIGNSGNTIYF. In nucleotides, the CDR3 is TGCAGTGCTATCGGCAACTCTGGAAACACCATATATTTT.

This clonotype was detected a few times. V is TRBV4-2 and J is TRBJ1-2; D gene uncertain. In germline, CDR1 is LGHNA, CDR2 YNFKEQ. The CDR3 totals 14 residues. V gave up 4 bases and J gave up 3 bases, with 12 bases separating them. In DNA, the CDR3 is TGTGCCAGCAGCCGGGATTTAAGGGACTATGGCTACACCTTC. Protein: CASSRDLRDYGYTF.

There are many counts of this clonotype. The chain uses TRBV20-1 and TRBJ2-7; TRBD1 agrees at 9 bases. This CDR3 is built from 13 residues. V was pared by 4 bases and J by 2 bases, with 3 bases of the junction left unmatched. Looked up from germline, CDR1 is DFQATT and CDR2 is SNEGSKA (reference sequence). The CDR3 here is CSANRDRAYEQYF. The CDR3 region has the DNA TGCAGTGCTAACCGGGACAGGGCCTACGAGCAGTACTTC.

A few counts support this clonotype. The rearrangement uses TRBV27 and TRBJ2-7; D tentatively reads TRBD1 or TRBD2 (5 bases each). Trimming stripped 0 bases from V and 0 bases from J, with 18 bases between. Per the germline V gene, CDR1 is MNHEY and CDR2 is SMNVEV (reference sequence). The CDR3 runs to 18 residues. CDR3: CASSLSGVDSIFSYEQYF. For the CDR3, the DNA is TGTGCCAGCAGTTTATCGGGGGTGGATTCTATCTTCTCCTACGAGCAGTACTTC.

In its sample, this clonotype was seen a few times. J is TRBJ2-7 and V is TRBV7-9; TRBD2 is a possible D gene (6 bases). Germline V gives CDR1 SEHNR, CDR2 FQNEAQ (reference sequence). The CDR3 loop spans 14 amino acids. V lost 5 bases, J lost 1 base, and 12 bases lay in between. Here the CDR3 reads CASSVTSFSYEQYF. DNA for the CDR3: TGTGCCAGCAGCGTCACTAGCTTTTCCTACGAGCAGTACTTC.

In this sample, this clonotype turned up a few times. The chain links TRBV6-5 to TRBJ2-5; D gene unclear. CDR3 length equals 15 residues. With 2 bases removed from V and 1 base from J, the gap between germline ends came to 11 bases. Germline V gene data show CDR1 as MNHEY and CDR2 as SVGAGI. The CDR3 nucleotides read TGTGCCAGCAGTTACACGGCCGGGTCCCAAGAGACCCAGTACTTC. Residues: CASSYTAGSQETQYF.

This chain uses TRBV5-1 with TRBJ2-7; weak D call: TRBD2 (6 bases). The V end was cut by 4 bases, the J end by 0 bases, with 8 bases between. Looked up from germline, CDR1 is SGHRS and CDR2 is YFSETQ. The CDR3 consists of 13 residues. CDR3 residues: CASSHGSSYEQYF. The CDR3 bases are TGCGCCAGCAGCCACGGGAGCTCCTACGAGCAGTACTTC.

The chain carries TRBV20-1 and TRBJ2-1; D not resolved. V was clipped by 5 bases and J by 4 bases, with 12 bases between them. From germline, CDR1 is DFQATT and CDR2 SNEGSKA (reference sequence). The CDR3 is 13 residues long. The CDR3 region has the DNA TGCAGTGCTTACCTGACTGATTACAATGAGCAGTTCTTC. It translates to CSAYLTDYNEQFF.